The T cell receptor beta chain described here comes from a study of OX40 agonist ivuxolimab in advanced cancers. Notes on the study in general: Determination of antigen specificity was not performed for the expanded peripheral T cells. Among the lowest peripheral clonal expansion occurred in 0.1-3.0 mg/kg partial responders.

Germline V lookup: CDR1 SQVTM, CDR2 ANQGSEA. Between the trimmed V and J ends, which lost 3 bases and 0 bases, there was a span of 15 bases. The CDR3 is 16 amino acids. The data were produced by immunoSEQ multiplex PCR, yet TCRdb's version contains in-frame clones alone and is incomplete. The sample lists about 69,000 clones, over 60% occurring once. As regards this clone: No antigen is known for it.

Sequencing used CD4+ or CD8+ T cells sorted from blood, obtained in a trial of the OX40 agonist ivuxolimab. The V call is TRBV29-1, the J call TRBJ2-4; perhaps TRBD1 as D (5 bases). The clonotype comes from an adult with an advanced solid tumor such as melanoma, head and neck, liver or kidney cancer. The CDR3 DNA follows: TGCAGCGTTGAGGTGGGGCAGAAAATAGCCAAAAACATTCAGTACTTC. Protein sequence: CSVEVGQKIAKNIQYF.